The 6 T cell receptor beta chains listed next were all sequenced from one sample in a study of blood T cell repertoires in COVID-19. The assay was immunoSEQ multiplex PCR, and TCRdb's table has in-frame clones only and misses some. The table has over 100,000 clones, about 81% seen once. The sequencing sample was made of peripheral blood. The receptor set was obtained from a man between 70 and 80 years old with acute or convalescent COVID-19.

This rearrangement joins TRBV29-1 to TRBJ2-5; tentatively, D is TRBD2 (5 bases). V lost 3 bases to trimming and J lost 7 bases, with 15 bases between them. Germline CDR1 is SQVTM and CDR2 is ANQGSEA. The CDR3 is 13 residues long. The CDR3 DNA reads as TGCAGCGTTGATGCAGCAGAACGGGGGACCCAGTACTTC. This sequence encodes CSVDAAERGTQYF.

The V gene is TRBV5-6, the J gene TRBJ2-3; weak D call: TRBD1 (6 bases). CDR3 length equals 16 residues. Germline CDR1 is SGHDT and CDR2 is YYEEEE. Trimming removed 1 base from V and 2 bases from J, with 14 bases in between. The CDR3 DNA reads TGTGCCAGCAGCTTGTTGGGTCAGGGGTACACAGATACGCAGTATTTT. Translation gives CASSLLGQGYTDTQYF.

CDR3 in DNA: TGTGCCAGGATTCCGGGGGGCCCGAACACCGGGGAGCTGTTTTTT. Amino acid sequence: CARIPGGPNTGELFF. V is TRBV27 and J is TRBJ2-2, with D possibly matching TRBD2 (7 bases). Germline V CDR1 and CDR2: MNHEY, SMNVEV (reference sequence). V lost 9 bases and J lost 0, with 14 bases in between. The CDR3 runs 15 residues.

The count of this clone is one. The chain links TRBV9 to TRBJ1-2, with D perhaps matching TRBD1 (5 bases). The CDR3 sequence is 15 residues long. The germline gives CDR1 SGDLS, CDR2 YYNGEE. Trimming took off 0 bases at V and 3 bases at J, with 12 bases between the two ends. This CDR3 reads CASSVGQIFHYGYTF. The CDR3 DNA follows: TGTGCCAGCAGCGTAGGACAGATTTTTCACTATGGCTACACCTTC. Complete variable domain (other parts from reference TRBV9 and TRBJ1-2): DSGVTQTPKHLITATGQRVTLRCSPRSGDLSVYWYQQSLDQGLQFLIQYYNGEERAKGNILERFSAQQFPDLHSELNLSSLELGDSALYFCASSVGQIFHYGYTFGSGTRLTVV.

This CDR3 is CASSPWTGSGANVLTF. In DNA form, the CDR3 reads TGTGCCAGCAGCCCGTGGACAGGGTCCGGGGCCAACGTCCTGACTTTC. V is TRBV5-4 and J is TRBJ2-6; 8 bases are shared with TRBD1. In germline, CDR1 is SGHNT, CDR2 YYREEE (reference sequence). V lost 4 bases and J lost 4; bases outside the gene matches: 7. CDR3 length: 16 amino acids.

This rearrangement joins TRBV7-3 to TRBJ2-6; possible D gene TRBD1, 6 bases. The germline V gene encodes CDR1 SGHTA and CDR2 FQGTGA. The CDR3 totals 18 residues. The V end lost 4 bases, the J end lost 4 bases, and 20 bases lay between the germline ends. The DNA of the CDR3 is TGTGCCAGCAGCTCATCCTCTAGATCAGGGGCCGGGGCCAACGTCCTGACTTTC. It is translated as CASSSSSRSGAGANVLTF.